This T cell receptor beta chain was identified during a study of PD-1 blockade in classical Hodgkin lymphoma. The table lists this clone with many counts. Its antigen is not known. General study points: There was a significant rise in CD4+ TCR diversity by C4D1, with no such rise for CD8+. Partial responders and progressors had significantly lower baseline TCR diversity.

The assay was immunoSEQ multiplex PCR, and TCRdb's table has in-frame clones only and misses some. The sample records 85,000 to 90,000 clones, 90% being singletons. The CDR3 runs 13 residues. The V end lost 4 bases, the J end lost 1 base, and 8 bases lay between the germline ends. The germline CDR1 and CDR2 sequences are SGDLS and YYNGEE. Noted time point: cycle 4 day 1 (C4D1), after more than five weeks of nivolumab. Every patient experienced relapse after autologous stem cell transplantation, and brentuximab vedotin exposure varied. The chain employs TRBV9 and TRBJ1-1; no clear D. The input for sequencing was peripheral blood mononuclear cells (PBMCs), taken before the fourth cycle of nivolumab. This receptor was identified in a human donor with classical Hodgkin lymphoma. The CDR3 DNA reads as TGTGCCAGCAGCCTGGAGCGGAACACTGAAGCTTTCTTT. Translated: CASSLERNTEAFF.